A selection of T cell receptor beta chains follows, all from one sample in a study of T-cell memory formation after mild COVID-19. MiXCR, applied by TCRdb to the 5' RACE reads, yields one record per CDR3 protein. The table shows hundreds of thousands of distinct CDR3 sequences, with around 27% occurring only once. The material sequenced was PBMCs or a T cell subset sorted from them (not recorded which). These receptors were obtained from an adult woman who had mild COVID-19 (a few samples of this study predate the infection). Cell type and time point are not known. CDR3s include the opening cysteine and the closing phenylalanine or tryptophan. D genes are given only for firm matches. Where a row states a size, it is once, few, many or the class of an expanded clone; other rows omit it.

size	J	V	D	CDR3	DNA
few	TRBJ1-1	TRBV24-1	-	CATSYGGGADTEAFF	TGTGCCACCAGTTATGGTGGGGGCGCGGACACTGAAGCTTTCTTT
-	TRBJ1-1	TRBV30	-	CAWSEASHTEAFF	TGTGCCTGGAGTGAGGCCAGTCACACTGAAGCTTTCTTT
few	TRBJ1-1	TRBV12-3/TRBV12-4	-	CASSLRVGQNTEAFF	TGTGCCAGCAGTTTAAGAGTAGGACAGAACACTGAAGCTTTCTTT
-	TRBJ2-7	TRBV24-1	TRBD1	CATSDTGTGSYEQYF	TGTGCCACCAGTGACACCGGGACAGGATCCTACGAGCAGTACTTC
few	TRBJ2-3	TRBV12-3/TRBV12-4	TRBD2	CASTSGRGKGTDTQYF	TGTGCCAGCACCTCGGGGAGGGGAAAAGGCACAGATACGCAGTATTTT
-	TRBJ2-1	TRBV7-2	-	CASSASGRGVYNEQFF	TGTGCCAGCAGCGCCTCAGGGAGGGGGGTCTACAATGAGCAGTTCTTC
-	TRBJ2-2	TRBV30	TRBD1	CAWRPGTAPGELFF	TGTGCCTGGAGGCCGGGGACAGCCCCCGGGGAGCTGTTTTTT
few	TRBJ2-5	TRBV5-1	-	CASSLGIRAAETQYF	TGCGCCAGCAGCCTGGGTATCAGGGCAGCGGAGACCCAGTACTTC
few	TRBJ2-7	TRBV14	TRBD2	CASSPRTSGVYEQYF	TGTGCCAGCAGCCCTCGAACTAGCGGGGTCTACGAGCAGTACTTC
-	TRBJ1-4	TRBV29-1	-	CSVEDSANPKKLFF	TGCAGCGTTGAAGATTCGGCGAACCCTAAAAAACTGTTTTTT
few	TRBJ1-1	TRBV4-2	-	CASSQDLGAGAFF	TGTGCCAGCAGCCAAGATCTAGGGGCTGGAGCTTTCTTT
-	TRBJ1-5	TRBV24-1	TRBD1	CATRPGGGGNQPQHF	TGTGCCACCAGGCCAGGGGGCGGCGGCAATCAGCCCCAGCATTTT
few	TRBJ1-1	TRBV11-2	TRBD1	CASSHGTGAFF	TGTGCCAGCAGCCACGGGACAGGAGCTTTCTTT
few	TRBJ1-2	TRBV28	TRBD1	CASSLATGGYGYTF	TGTGCCAGCAGTTTAGCTACAGGGGGCTATGGCTACACCTTC
-	TRBJ1-1	TRBV12-3/TRBV12-4	-	CASRTGTHGTEAFF	TGTGCCAGCAGAACCGGGACCCACGGGACTGAAGCTTTCTTT
few	TRBJ2-1	TRBV7-6	-	CASSLTGGAGEQFF	TGTGCCAGCAGCTTAACAGGAGGTGCGGGTGAGCAGTTCTTC
-	TRBJ2-5	TRBV4-3	TRBD2	CASSPGLAGVEIETQYF	TGCGCCAGCAGCCCCGGACTAGCGGGAGTCGAGATAGAGACCCAGTACTTC
few	TRBJ1-1	TRBV7-6	-	CASSPQGISSLGAFF	TGTGCCAGCAGCCCCCAGGGTATATCGAGCCTTGGAGCTTTCTTT
few	TRBJ2-7	TRBV12-3/TRBV12-4	-	CASSRSGEGPYEQYF	TGTGCCAGCAGCCGTTCAGGGGAGGGACCCTACGAGCAGTACTTC
-	TRBJ2-3	TRBV6-6	-	CASSRDSYTDTQYF	TGTGCCAGCAGCCGCGACTCTTACACAGATACGCAGTATTTT
-	TRBJ2-1	TRBV7-2	TRBD2	CASSAGLAGGWSYNEQFF	TGTGCCAGCAGCGCGGGACTAGCGGGAGGTTGGTCCTACAATGAGCAGTTCTTC
-	TRBJ2-7	TRBV4-3	TRBD1	CASSHDLDKQGNNYEQYF	TGCGCCAGCAGCCACGACCTCGATAAACAGGGGAACAACTACGAGCAGTACTTC
-	TRBJ1-2	TRBV10-3	TRBD1	CAINPGTGGGYTF	TGTGCCATCAATCCCGGGACAGGGGGCGGCTACACCTTC
once	TRBJ2-1	TRBV7-3	TRBD2	CASSLGGGRATNEQFF	TGTGCCAGCAGCTTAGGCGGCGGGAGGGCCACCAATGAGCAGTTCTTC
few	TRBJ1-2	TRBV24-1	-	CATSESDSLYGYTF	TGTGCCACCAGTGAGTCAGATTCGCTCTATGGCTACACCTTC
-	TRBJ2-4	TRBV10-3	-	CAISVEGAIKYF	TGTGCCATCAGTGTAGAGGGAGCCATTAAGTACTTC
few	TRBJ2-1	TRBV20-1	-	CSARPSDHEQFF	TGCAGTGCTAGGCCATCAGATCATGAGCAGTTCTTC
few	TRBJ2-7	TRBV7-3	-	CASSLNAQAEQYF	TGTGCCAGCAGCTTAAATGCCCAAGCCGAGCAGTACTTC
-	TRBJ2-7	TRBV6-2/TRBV6-3	TRBD2	CASSTWREGYEQYF	TGTGCCAGCAGCACCTGGCGGGAGGGCTACGAGCAGTACTTC
-	TRBJ2-5	TRBV24-1	-	CATSDSLVQETQYF	TGTGCCACCAGTGATTCTTTGGTCCAAGAGACCCAGTACTTC
few	TRBJ2-2	TRBV20-1	-	CSARATTNTGELFF	TGCAGTGCCCGAGCCACAACGAACACCGGGGAGCTGTTTTTT
many	TRBJ2-7	TRBV7-2	TRBD2	CASSEAGGIYEQYF	TGTGCCAGCAGCGAGGCGGGAGGCATCTACGAGCAGTACTTC
-	TRBJ1-1	TRBV29-1	-	CSVAGRAYTEAFF	TGCAGCGTTGCGGGCAGGGCATACACTGAAGCTTTCTTT
few	TRBJ2-1	TRBV4-2	-	CASSQDGGGQYNEQFF	TGTGCCAGCAGCCAAGATGGCGGGGGCCAATACAATGAGCAGTTCTTC
few	TRBJ1-1	TRBV6-6	-	CASISPGTYSEAFF	TGTGCCAGCATTTCCCCCGGGACATACAGCGAAGCTTTCTTT
-	TRBJ2-2	TRBV9	-	CASTGGLGTGELFF	TGTGCCAGCACGGGGGGCTTAGGCACCGGGGAGCTGTTTTTT
-	TRBJ2-3	TRBV3-1	TRBD2	CASRLTSGSTDTQYF	TGTGCCAGCAGGTTGACTAGCGGATCCACAGATACGCAGTATTTT
-	TRBJ2-1	TRBV2	-	CASLWGVAYNEQFF	TGTGCCAGCCTTTGGGGGGTTGCCTACAATGAGCAGTTCTTC
-	TRBJ2-1	TRBV7-2	TRBD2	CASSLRLAGANEQFF	TGTGCCAGCAGCTTACGGCTAGCGGGAGCTAATGAGCAGTTCTTC
few	TRBJ2-7	TRBV5-1	TRBD1	CASSLARTGASYEQYF	TGCGCCAGCAGCTTGGCCAGGACAGGGGCATCCTACGAGCAGTACTTC
-	TRBJ2-3	TRBV10-2	-	CASREGAFNGPDTQYF	TGCGCCAGCAGGGAGGGGGCATTCAACGGCCCAGATACGCAGTATTTT
-	TRBJ2-7	TRBV9	TRBD2	CASSAKAGTSSYEQYF	TGTGCCAGCAGCGCCAAAGCGGGGACTAGCTCCTACGAGCAGTACTTC